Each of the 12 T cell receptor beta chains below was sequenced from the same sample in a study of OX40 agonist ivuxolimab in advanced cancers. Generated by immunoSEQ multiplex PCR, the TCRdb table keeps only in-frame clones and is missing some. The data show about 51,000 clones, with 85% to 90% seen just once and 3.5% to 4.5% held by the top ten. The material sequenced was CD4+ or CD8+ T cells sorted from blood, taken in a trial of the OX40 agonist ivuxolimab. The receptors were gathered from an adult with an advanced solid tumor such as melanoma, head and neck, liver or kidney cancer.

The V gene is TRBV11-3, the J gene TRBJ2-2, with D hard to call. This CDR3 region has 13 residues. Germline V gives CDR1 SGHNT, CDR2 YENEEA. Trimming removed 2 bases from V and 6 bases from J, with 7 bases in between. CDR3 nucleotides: TGTGCCAGCAGCTTATCAGGTGCCGGGGAGCTGTTTTTT. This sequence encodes CASSLSGAGELFF.

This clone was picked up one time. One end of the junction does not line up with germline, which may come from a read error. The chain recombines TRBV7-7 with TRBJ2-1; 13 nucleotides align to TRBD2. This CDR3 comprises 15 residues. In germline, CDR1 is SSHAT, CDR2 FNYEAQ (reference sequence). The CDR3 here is CASSRLAGGYNEQFF. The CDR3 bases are TGTGCTAGCAGTCGACTAGCGGGAGGTTACAATGAGCAGTTCTTC.

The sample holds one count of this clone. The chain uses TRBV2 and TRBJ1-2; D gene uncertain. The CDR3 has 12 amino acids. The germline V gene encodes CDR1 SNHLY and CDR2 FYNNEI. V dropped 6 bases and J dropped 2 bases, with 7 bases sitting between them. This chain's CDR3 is CASSNRNYGYTF. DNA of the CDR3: TGTGCCAGCAGCAACCGAAACTATGGCTACACCTTC.

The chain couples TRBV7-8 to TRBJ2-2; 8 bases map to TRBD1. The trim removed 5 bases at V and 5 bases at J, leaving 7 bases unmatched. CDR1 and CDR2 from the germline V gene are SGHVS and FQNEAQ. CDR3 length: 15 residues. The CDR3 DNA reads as TGTGCCAGCAGCGTTGACAGGGGCAAAACCGGGGAGCTGTTTTTT. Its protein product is CASSVDRGKTGELFF. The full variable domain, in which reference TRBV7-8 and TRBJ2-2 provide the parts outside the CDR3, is GAGVSQSPRYKVAKRGQDVALRCDPISGHVSLFWYQQALGQGPEFLTYFQNEAQLDKSGLPSDRFFAERPEGSVSTLKIQRTQQEDSAVYLCASSVDRGKTGELFFGEGSRLTVL.

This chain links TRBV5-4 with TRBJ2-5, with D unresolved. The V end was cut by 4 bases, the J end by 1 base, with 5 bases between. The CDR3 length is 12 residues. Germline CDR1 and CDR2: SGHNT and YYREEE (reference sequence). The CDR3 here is CASSTIQETQYF. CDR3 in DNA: TGTGCCAGCAGCACCATCCAAGAGACCCAGTACTTC.

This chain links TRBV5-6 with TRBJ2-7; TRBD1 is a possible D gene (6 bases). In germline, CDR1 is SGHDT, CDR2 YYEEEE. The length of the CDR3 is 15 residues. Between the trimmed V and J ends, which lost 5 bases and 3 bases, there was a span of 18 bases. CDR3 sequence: CASRLGPTGNYEQYF. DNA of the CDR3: TGTGCCAGCAGGTTAGGACCGACAGGAAACTACGAGCAGTACTTC.

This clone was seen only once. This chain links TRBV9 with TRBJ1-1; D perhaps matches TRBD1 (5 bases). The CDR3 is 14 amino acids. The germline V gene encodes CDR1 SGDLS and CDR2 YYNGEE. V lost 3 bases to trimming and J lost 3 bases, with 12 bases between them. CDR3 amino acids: CASSADLGDTEAFF. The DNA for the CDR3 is TGTGCCAGCAGCGCGGACTTAGGGGACACTGAAGCTTTCTTT.

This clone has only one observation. The CDR3 nucleotides read TGTGCCAGCAGCCCTCAGGGGTTCCCAATGAACGGAGAGACCCAGTACTTC. Amino acid sequence: CASSPQGFPMNGETQYF. The chain has TRBV5-5 and TRBJ2-5; possible D gene TRBD1, 6 bases. Deletions cut 4 bases from V and 4 bases from J, with 23 bases between. The CDR3 has 17 residues. Germline loops: CDR1 SGHKS, CDR2 YYEKEE (reference sequence).

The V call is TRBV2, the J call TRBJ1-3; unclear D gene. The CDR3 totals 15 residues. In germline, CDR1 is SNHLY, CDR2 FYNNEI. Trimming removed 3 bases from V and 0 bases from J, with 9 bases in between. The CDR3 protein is CASSDFGLSGNTIYF. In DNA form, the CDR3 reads TGTGCCAGCAGTGATTTTGGCCTCTCTGGAAACACCATATATTTT.

CDR3 sequence: CASSLGLKETQYF. CDR3 DNA sequence: TGTGCCAGCAGCTTGGGCCTTAAAGAGACCCAGTACTTC. This chain connects TRBV7-9 to TRBJ2-5, with D uncertain. This CDR3 comprises 13 residues. Trimming removed 3 bases from V and 3 bases from J, with 8 bases in between. The V gene's germline CDR1 is SEHNR and CDR2 FQNEAQ (reference sequence).

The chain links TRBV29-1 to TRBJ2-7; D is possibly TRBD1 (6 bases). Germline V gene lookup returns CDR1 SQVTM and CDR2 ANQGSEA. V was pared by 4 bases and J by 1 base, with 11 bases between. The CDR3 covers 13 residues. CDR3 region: CSVGTVKSYEQYF. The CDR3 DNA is TGCAGCGTTGGGACAGTGAAATCCTACGAGCAGTACTTC.

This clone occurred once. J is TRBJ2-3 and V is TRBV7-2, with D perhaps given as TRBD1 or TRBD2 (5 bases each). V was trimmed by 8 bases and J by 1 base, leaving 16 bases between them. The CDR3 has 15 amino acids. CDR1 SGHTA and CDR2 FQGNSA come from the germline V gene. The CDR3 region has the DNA TGTGCCAGCCGCGAGGTAAGGGGAGGCACAGATACGCAGTATTTT. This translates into CASREVRGGTDTQYF.